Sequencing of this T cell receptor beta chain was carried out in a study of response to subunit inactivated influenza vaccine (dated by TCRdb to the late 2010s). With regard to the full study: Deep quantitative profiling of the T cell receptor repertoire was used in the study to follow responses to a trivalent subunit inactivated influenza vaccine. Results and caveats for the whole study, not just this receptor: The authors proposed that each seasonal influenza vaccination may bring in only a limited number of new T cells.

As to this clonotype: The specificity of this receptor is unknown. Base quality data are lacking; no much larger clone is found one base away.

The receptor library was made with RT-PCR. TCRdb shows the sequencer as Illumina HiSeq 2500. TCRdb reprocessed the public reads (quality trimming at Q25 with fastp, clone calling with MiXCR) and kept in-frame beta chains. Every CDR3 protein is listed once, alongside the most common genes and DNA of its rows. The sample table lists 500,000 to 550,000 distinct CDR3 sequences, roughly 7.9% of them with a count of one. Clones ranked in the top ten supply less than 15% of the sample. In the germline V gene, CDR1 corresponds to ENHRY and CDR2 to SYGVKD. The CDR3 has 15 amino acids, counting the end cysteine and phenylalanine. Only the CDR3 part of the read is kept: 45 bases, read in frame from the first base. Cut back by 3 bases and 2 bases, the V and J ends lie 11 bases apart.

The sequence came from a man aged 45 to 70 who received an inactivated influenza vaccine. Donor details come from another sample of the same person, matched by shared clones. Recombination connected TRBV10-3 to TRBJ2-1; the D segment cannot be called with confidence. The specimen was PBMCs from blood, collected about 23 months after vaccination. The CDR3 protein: CAISESTNAYNEQFF. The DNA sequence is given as TGTGCCATCAGTGAATCCACTAACGCCTACAATGAGCAGTTCTTC.